The source of this TCR beta chain is a study of cytomegalovirus exposure and HLA in healthy donors (dated by TCRdb to about 2017). At the level of the whole study: According to a later analysis, one platform produced both the approximately 110 validation repertoires and the 670 or so repertoires of the first cohort. The study combined high-throughput TCR immunosequencing, statistical association of individual TCRs with disease status, and machine learning to predict cytomegalovirus infection status. The study aimed to test whether cataloging public T cell receptors could reveal signatures of past pathogen exposure. In addition to the first cohort of 666 subjects, a separate validation cohort of 130 or so different subjects was used. Overall results and qualifications from the work: In both the original and validation cohorts, the classifier was reported to diagnose cytomegalovirus status with high specificity and sensitivity. The authors suggested that the approach could potentially be generalized to other disease states and immunological phenotypes. Of the cluster scores, roughly 95% were above 0 in a later analysis, which found that TCRs clustered in the first cohort also tended to co-occur in the 90 to 150 validation repertoires. A few of the identified cytomegalovirus-associated TCR beta chains were confirmed in vitro to be specific for cytomegalovirus antigens. In the study, 164 TCR beta chains were listed as associated with cytomegalovirus. While some public TCRs were present in many individuals, most TCR sequences turned up only very rarely across donors. The validation cohort had no HLA typing available for a later analysis, so co-occurrence within that cohort was assessed over all 130 or so repertoires.

Separate from the approximately 700-subject first cohort, the validation cohort of 120 subjects was the group to which the donors belonged. Libraries came from the immunoSEQ multiplex PCR assay. The study's processing was this. A statistical classification framework was developed to diagnose cytomegalovirus status using the catalog of TCR beta chain sequences. Not all clones reach the TCRdb copy of this immuneACCESS table, which keeps in-frame sequences only. Checked studies attribute under half of the gap to unresolved V genes and leave the rest unexplained. V and J calls and clone size come straight from that table; D and trimming were deduced from the DNA. The sample table records about 330,000 clones; roughly nine tenths of these occur just once. About 1% of the sample rests with the top ten. From its cysteine to its phenylalanine, the CDR3 spans 12 amino acids. CDR3 DNA only is kept here, 36 bases in frame from base 1. CDR1 is given as MNHEY and CDR2 as SMNVEV, both from the germline V gene (reference sequence). Between the V and J ends, shortened by 6 bases and 8 bases respectively, the junction contains 11 bases.

In the case of this clone: Its antigen specificity is not known. The record has no base qualities; no much larger clone is one base away.

The chain is encoded by TRBV27 joined to TRBJ2-1; the D gene lacks a confident call. This clonotype originated in a woman aged 25 to 39 in good health and CMV-seropositive. The sequencing input was PBMCs. The DNA sequence follows: TGTGCCAGCAGGGCAGCCCGGTATGAGCAGTTCTTC. Its translation is CASRAARYEQFF.